This TCR beta chain came from a study of blood T cell repertoires in COVID-19. Across the study: Sample material is recorded as cDNA or gDNA derived from T cells, B-cell-depleted T cells, or PBMCs.

Participants spanned ages about 18 to 95 years and resided in over 20 US areas. The data were produced by immunoSEQ multiplex PCR, yet TCRdb's version contains in-frame clones alone and is incomplete. The table has around 200,000 clones, about nine tenths seen once. Trimming stripped 2 bases from V and 5 bases from J, with 13 bases between. The germline V gene has CDR1 MNHNS and CDR2 SASEGT. This CDR3 is built from 15 residues. The sequence derives from a man aged 18 to 30 with acute COVID-19. The genes are TRBV6-1 and TRBJ2-1; a possible D gene is TRBD1 (6 bases). Sequencing was carried out using PBMCs or T cells enriched from blood (not recorded which). The CDR3 DNA is TGTGCCAGCAGTGAATTGGACAGAGGGCACAATGAGCAGTTCTTC. Its protein is CASSELDRGHNEQFF.